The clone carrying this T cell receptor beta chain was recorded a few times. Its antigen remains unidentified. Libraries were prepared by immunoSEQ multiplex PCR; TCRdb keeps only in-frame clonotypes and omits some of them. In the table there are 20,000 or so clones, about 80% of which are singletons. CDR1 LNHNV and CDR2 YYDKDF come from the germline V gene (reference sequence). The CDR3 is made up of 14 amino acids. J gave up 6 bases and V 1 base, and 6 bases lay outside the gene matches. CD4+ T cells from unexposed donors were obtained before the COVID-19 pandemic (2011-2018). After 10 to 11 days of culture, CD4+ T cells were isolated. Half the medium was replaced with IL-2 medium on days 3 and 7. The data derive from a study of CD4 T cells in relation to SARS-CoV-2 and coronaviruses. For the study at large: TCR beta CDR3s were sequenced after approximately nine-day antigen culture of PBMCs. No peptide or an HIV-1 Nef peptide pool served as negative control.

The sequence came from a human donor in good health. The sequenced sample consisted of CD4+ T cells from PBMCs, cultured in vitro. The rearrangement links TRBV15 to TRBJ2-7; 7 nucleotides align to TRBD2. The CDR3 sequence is CATSRVGGVGEQYF. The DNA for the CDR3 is TGTGCCACCAGCAGAGTGGGGGGGGTGGGCGAGCAGTACTTC.